This T cell receptor (beta chain) comes out of a study of cytomegalovirus exposure and HLA in healthy donors. V gave up 2 bases and J gave up 8 bases, with 13 bases separating them. This CDR3 contains 13 residues. CDR1 is SGHRS, CDR2 YFSETQ, per germline. Vbeta (60) and Jbeta (13) primers were used in the PCR. Here immunoSEQ multiplex PCR was the method, and the copy in TCRdb shows in-frame clones only, minus some. The sample contains 150,000 to 200,000 clones, about 83% of which appear only once. J is TRBJ1-2 and V is TRBV5-1; TRBD1 might be the D (6 bases). Sequences were obtained from PBMCs. The TCR sequence derives from a girl under 18 in good health and CMV-seropositive. The chain's CDR3 is CASSFGGGSGYTF. The CDR3 DNA reads as TGCGCCAGCAGCTTCGGTGGGGGCAGCGGCTACACCTTC.